This TCR beta chain came from a study of T cell responses to AZD1222 COVID-19 vaccine. This clone was detected once. Trimming cost V 5 bases and J 14 bases, with 17 bases left between them. The CDR3 runs 12 residues. Data came from immunoSEQ multiplex PCR; TCRdb stores just in-frame clones and leaves some out. The table records roughly 26,000 clones, 80% to 90% of them present only once. Sequenced material: peripheral blood, taken 28 days after the second AZD1222 dose. The chain links TRBV12-3 or TRBV12-4 to TRBJ2-3; perhaps D is TRBD1 or TRBD2 (6 bases each). This receptor was taken from an adult who received the AZD1222 COVID-19 vaccine. CDR3: CASSPGTLRGYF. CDR3 nucleotides: TGTGCCAGCAGTCCCGGGACTCTCAGGGGGTATTTT.